The 24 T cell receptor beta chains below were found in one sample sequenced in a study of T cell responses to AZD1222 COVID-19 vaccine. Assay: immunoSEQ multiplex PCR; the TCRdb copy retains only in-frame clones and omits some. This table has about 94,000 clones, 90% appearing once. The sequenced sample was peripheral blood, obtained on day 0 of AZD1222 vaccination. The receptor source for this set is an adult in good health.

V usage is TRBV5-1 and J usage is TRBJ1-4; maybe TRBD1 (6 bases). Trimming stripped 1 base from V and 7 bases from J, with 14 bases between. Germline loops: CDR1 SGHRS, CDR2 YFSETQ. CDR3 length: 15 residues. This CDR3 reads CASSLRGGNVEKLFF. The CDR3 coding sequence is TGCGCCAGCAGCTTGAGGGGGGGTAACGTTGAAAAACTGTTTTTT.

V gene TRBV27 combines with J gene TRBJ1-2; perhaps TRBD1 as D (5 bases). CDR1 is MNHEY, CDR2 SMNVEV, per germline (reference sequence). The CDR3 extends over 13 amino acids. Trimming stripped 3 bases from V and 8 bases from J, with 13 bases between. The CDR3 loop reads CASSFGGGWGYTF. CDR3 in DNA: TGTGCCAGCAGTTTTGGGGGGGGTTGGGGCTACACCTTC.

This clone was seen only once. This sequence joins TRBV3-1 (or the pseudogene TRBV3-2) and TRBJ1-2; 7 positions match TRBD1. Germline CDR1 LGHDT, CDR2 YNNKEL (reference sequence). J was trimmed by 5 bases and V by 4 bases; bases with no gene match: 4. CDR3 size: 13 residues. CDR3 sequence: CASSPGDRYGYTF. CDR3 coding DNA: TGTGCCAGCAGCCCTGGGGACAGATATGGCTACACCTTC.

This chain uses TRBV6-6 with TRBJ1-2, with TRBD1 matching 7 bases. The junction had 10 bases not matched to a gene; V was cut back by 5 bases and J by 4 bases. The CDR3 totals 15 residues. The germline V gene has CDR1 MNHNY and CDR2 SVGAGI (reference sequence). The CDR3 here is CASSPNRDSPYGYTF. The CDR3 DNA is TGTGCCAGCAGTCCTAACCGGGACAGCCCCTATGGCTACACCTTC.

This rearrangement joins TRBV7-2 to TRBJ2-5; TRBD1 aligns across 7 bases. This CDR3 contains 13 residues. V lost 5 bases, J lost 4 bases, and 4 bases stayed unmatched. Germline V gene data show CDR1 as SGHTA and CDR2 as FQGNSA. The CDR3 bases are TGTGCCAGCAGCGCCGACAGGGCAGAGACCCAGTACTTC. Its protein product is CASSADRAETQYF.

The chain combines TRBV24-1 with TRBJ2-3; possible D gene TRBD2, 7 bases. Trimming stripped 2 bases from V and 1 base from J, with 9 bases between. This CDR3 contains 15 residues. From germline, CDR1 is KGHDR and CDR2 SFDVKD. The CDR3 loop reads CATSDWEGGTDTQYF. Here the CDR3 DNA reads TGTGCCACCAGTGATTGGGAGGGGGGCACAGATACGCAGTATTTT.

This clone showed up just a few times. CDR3: CASRARGQGFPDTQYF. As DNA, the CDR3 is TGTGCCAGCAGGGCTAGGGGACAGGGGTTTCCAGATACGCAGTATTTT. The gene calls are TRBV7-2 and TRBJ2-3; TRBD1 agrees at 10 bases. Trimming removed 6 bases from V and 4 bases from J; junction bases left unmatched: 10. From germline, CDR1 is SGHTA and CDR2 FQGNSA. The CDR3 length is 16 residues. Full variable domain (outside the CDR3, taken from reference TRBV7-2 and TRBJ2-3): GAGVSQSPSNKVTEKGKDVELRCDPISGHTALYWYRQSLGQGLEFLIYFQGNSAPDKSGLPSDRFSAERTGGSVSTLTIQRTQQEDSAVYLCASRARGQGFPDTQYFGPGTRLTVL.

The chain couples TRBV2 to TRBJ2-3; 8 bases map to TRBD2. The CDR3 consists of 15 residues. The germline gives CDR1 SNHLY, CDR2 FYNNEI. The ends lost 4 bases at V and 2 bases at J; junction bases unmatched: 5. The CDR3: CASSAERGPTDTQYF. The CDR3 region has the DNA TGTGCCAGCAGTGCCGAGCGGGGGCCCACAGATACGCAGTATTTT.

The chain has TRBV19 and TRBJ1-4; D not resolved. This CDR3 contains 13 residues. Trimming cost V 11 bases and J 8 bases, with 18 bases left between them. Germline lookup yields CDR1 LNHDA and CDR2 SQIVND (reference sequence). CDR3 DNA: TGTGCCGGCCGGGCCAGCGGGTCCGAAAAACTGTTTTTT. This translates into CAGRASGSEKLFF.

V is TRBV6-5 and J is TRBJ1-2; 10 nucleotides match TRBD1. The CDR3 sequence is 14 residues long. Germline CDR1 is MNHEY and CDR2 is SVGAGI. V was clipped by 6 bases and J by 8 bases; unmatched bases: 9. The CDR3 DNA reads as TGTGCCAGCAGCATGTCGACAGGGGGCGACGGCTACACCTTC. This encodes CASSMSTGGDGYTF.

The V call is TRBV12-5, the J call TRBJ2-1, with 7 bases fitting TRBD1. Per the germline V gene, CDR1 is LGHNT and CDR2 is FRNRAP. This CDR3 has 15 amino acids. Trimming removed 2 bases from V and 3 bases from J; junction bases left unmatched: 4. The CDR3: CASGLTRDSYNEQFF. The DNA of the CDR3 is TGTGCTAGTGGTTTGACCCGGGACAGCTACAATGAGCAGTTCTTC.

The chain employs TRBV15 and TRBJ1-2; possible D gene TRBD1, 6 bases. Germline CDR1 reads LNHNV; CDR2 reads YYDKDF (reference sequence). The CDR3 length is 13 residues. With 3 bases removed from V and 4 bases from J, the gap between germline ends came to 9 bases. CDR3 bases: TGTGCCACCAGCAGTGGGGGCGCCTATGGCTACACCTTC. Translated: CATSSGGAYGYTF. The full variable domain, in which reference TRBV15 and TRBJ1-2 provide the parts outside the CDR3, is DAMVIQNPRYQVTQFGKPVTLSCSQTLNHNVMYWYQQKSSQAPKLLFHYYDKDFNNEADTPDNFQSRRPNTSFCFLDIRSPGLGDTAMYLCATSSGGAYGYTFGSGTRLTVV.

V usage is TRBV4-1 and J usage is TRBJ1-2; the D gene is possibly TRBD1 (5 bases). Trimming stripped 0 bases from V and 5 bases from J, with 16 bases between. Germline V gene lookup returns CDR1 MGHRA and CDR2 YSYEKL. This CDR3 comprises 16 residues. In DNA form, the CDR3 reads TGCGCCAGCAGCCAAGATTCCCGGGGCGGGTGGTATGGCTACACCTTC. The encoded protein is CASSQDSRGGWYGYTF.

This chain connects TRBV15 to TRBJ2-1, with TRBD2 as a possible D gene (6 bases). Germline CDR1 LNHNV, CDR2 YYDKDF (reference sequence). Trimming cost V 3 bases and J 0 bases, with 12 bases left between them. This CDR3 has 16 amino acids. CDR3 nucleotides: TGTGCCACCAGCAGGGGGACTCAAAGCTCCTACAATGAGCAGTTCTTC. Its translation is CATSRGTQSSYNEQFF.

The chain couples TRBV5-8 to TRBJ2-3, with 7 bases lining up with TRBD1. Trimming took 4 bases from V and 4 from J; bases not matched to a gene: 12. This CDR3 has 16 amino acids. Germline CDR1 is SGHTS and CDR2 is YDEGEE. The CDR3 DNA reads as TGTGCCAGCAGCCACGGACAGGAATGGACCGCAGATACGCAGTATTTT. Residues: CASSHGQEWTADTQYF.

The chain has TRBV6-5 and TRBJ2-5, with TRBD2 matching over 11 bases. CDR3 length equals 15 residues. Trimming removed 6 bases from V and 5 bases from J; junction bases left unmatched: 8. Germline V gives CDR1 MNHEY, CDR2 SVGAGI. The CDR3 DNA follows: TGTGCCAGCAGGATTAGCGGGGGGGCCGTTGAGACCCAGTACTTC. Translated: CASRISGGAVETQYF.

The chain carries TRBV3-1 (or the pseudogene TRBV3-2) and TRBJ1-1, with D uncertain. Trimming pared 2 bases from V and 7 bases from J, leaving 11 bases between. CDR1 is LGHDT and CDR2 is YNNKEL in the germline V gene (reference sequence). The CDR3 covers 13 residues. The CDR3 coding sequence is TGTGCCAGCAGCCAACCCGGACGGATTGAAGCTTTCTTT. Its translation is CASSQPGRIEAFF.

V is TRBV19 and J is TRBJ1-3; D gene uncertain. CDR1 and CDR2 (germline): LNHDA, SQIVND (reference sequence). The CDR3 loop spans 16 amino acids. V lost 5 bases and J lost 0, with 14 bases in between. The CDR3 region is CASSPPRLGSGNTIYF. CDR3 DNA: TGTGCCAGTAGTCCCCCCCGACTGGGCTCTGGAAACACCATATATTTT.

A note on this clone: The same CDR3 is also encoded by other DNA sequences in this sample. This chain links TRBV18 with TRBJ2-7; D gene unclear. Trimming removed 2 bases from V and 4 bases from J, with 3 bases in between. The CDR3 spans 11 residues. Germline V lookup: CDR1 KGHSH, CDR2 LQKENI. CDR3 bases: TGTGCCAGCTCACCAGGGTACGAGCAGTACTTC. It yields the protein CASSPGYEQYF.

The V gene is TRBV29-1, the J gene TRBJ1-2; TRBD1 might be the D (5 bases). V lost 3 bases and J 4 bases, leaving 15 bases between the germline ends. Per germline, CDR1 SQVTM and CDR2 ANQGSEA. The CDR3 covers 14 residues. DNA for the CDR3: TGCAGCGTTGAGTGGGGGGGAGACTTCTATGGCTACACCTTC. Translated: CSVEWGGDFYGYTF.

This clone was picked up a small number of times. The chain employs TRBV5-1 and TRBJ1-5, with 7 bases that match TRBD1. Unmatched junction bases numbered 3, after V lost 0 bases and J lost 3 bases. CDR3 length: 15 residues. The germline V gene has CDR1 SGHRS and CDR2 YFSETQ. CDR3 sequence reads: CASSLGGGNNQPQHF. The CDR3 region has the DNA TGCGCCAGCAGCTTGGGAGGGGGCAACAATCAGCCCCAGCATTTT.

CDR3 loop: CAWSVGQKETQYF. CDR3 DNA sequence: TGTGCCTGGAGTGTTGGTCAGAAAGAGACCCAGTACTTC. The chain uses TRBV30 and TRBJ2-5; no clear D. Trimming took 0 bases from V and 3 from J, leaving 8 bases between them. Germline CDR1 reads GTSNPN; CDR2 reads SVGIG (reference sequence). This CDR3 is built from 13 residues.

There are a few counts of this clone. This rearrangement joins TRBV5-1 to TRBJ1-6; the D is unclear. Per germline, CDR1 SGHRS and CDR2 YFSETQ. The CDR3 runs to 15 residues. Trimming cost V 0 bases and J 2 bases, with 6 bases left between them. This CDR3 is CASSLAGPYNSPLHF. CDR3 nucleotide sequence: TGCGCCAGCAGCTTGGCGGGCCCCTATAATTCACCCCTCCACTTT. The full variable domain, rest sourced from reference TRBV5-1 and TRBJ1-6, is KAGVTQTPRYLIKTRGQQVTLSCSPISGHRSVSWYQQTPGQGLQFLFEYFSETQRNKGNFPGRFSGRQFSNSRSEMNVSTLELGDSALYLCASSLAGPYNSPLHFGNGTRLTVT.

The chain links TRBV29-1 to TRBJ1-2; 7 bases map to TRBD1. With 0 bases clipped from V and 2 bases from J, the junction kept 9 bases outside the gene matches. In germline, CDR1 is SQVTM, CDR2 ANQGSEA. The CDR3 is made up of 16 amino acids. The CDR3 sequence: CSVEDGRQGGNYGYTF. The CDR3, as DNA: TGCAGCGTTGAAGATGGGCGACAGGGTGGGAACTATGGCTACACCTTC.